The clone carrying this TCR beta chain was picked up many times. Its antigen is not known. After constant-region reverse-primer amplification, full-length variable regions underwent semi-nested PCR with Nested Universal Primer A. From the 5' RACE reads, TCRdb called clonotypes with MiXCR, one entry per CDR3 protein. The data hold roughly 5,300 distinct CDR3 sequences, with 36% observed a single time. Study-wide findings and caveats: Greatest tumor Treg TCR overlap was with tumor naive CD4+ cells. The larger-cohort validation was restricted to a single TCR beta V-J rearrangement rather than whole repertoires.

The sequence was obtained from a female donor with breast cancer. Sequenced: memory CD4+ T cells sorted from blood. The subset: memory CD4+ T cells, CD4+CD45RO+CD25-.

CDR3 in amino acids: CASSGLAGNYEQYF. Here the CDR3 DNA reads TGCGCCAGCAGCGGGTTAGCGGGGAACTACGAGCAGTACTTC. This chain connects TRBV5-1 to TRBJ2-7; 8 nucleotides agree with TRBD2. The V and J ends lost 4 bases and 3 bases, in that order; junction bases with no gene match: 6. This CDR3 is 14 amino acids long. Germline V gene data show CDR1 as SGHRS and CDR2 as YFSETQ.